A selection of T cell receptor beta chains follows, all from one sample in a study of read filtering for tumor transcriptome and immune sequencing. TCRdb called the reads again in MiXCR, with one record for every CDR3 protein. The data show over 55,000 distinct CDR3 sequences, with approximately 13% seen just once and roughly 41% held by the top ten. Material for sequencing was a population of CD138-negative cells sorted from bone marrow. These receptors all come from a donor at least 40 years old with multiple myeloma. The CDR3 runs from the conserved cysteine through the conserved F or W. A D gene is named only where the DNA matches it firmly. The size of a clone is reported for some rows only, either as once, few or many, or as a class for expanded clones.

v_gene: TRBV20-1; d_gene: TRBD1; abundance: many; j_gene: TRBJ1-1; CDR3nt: TGCAGTGCTAGAGATCTCCGACAGGGGTTGGGCACTGAAGCTTTCTTT; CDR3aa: CSARDLRQGLGTEAFF
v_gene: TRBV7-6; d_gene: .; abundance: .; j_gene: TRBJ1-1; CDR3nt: TGTGCCAGCGGCTTCTTGGGCGACACTGAAGCTTTCTTT; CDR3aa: CASGFLGDTEAFF
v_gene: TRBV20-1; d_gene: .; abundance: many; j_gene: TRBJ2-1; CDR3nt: TGCAGTGCTAGAGATTGGCGGAATTACAATGAGCAGTTCTTC; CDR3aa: CSARDWRNYNEQFF
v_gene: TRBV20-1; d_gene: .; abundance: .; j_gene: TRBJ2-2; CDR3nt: TGCAGTGCTAGAGATCCGGGACTCGCGAACACCGGGGAGCTGTTTTTT; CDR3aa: CSARDPGLANTGELFF
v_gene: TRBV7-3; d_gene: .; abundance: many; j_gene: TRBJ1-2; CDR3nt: TGTGCCAGCAGCTCGGACTGGGGCTATGGCTACACCTTC; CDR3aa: CASSSDWGYGYTF
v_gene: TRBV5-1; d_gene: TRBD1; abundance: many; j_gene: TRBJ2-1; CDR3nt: TGCGCCAGCAGCCCGGCTCCGGGACAGGGAGTAAGTGAGCAGTTCTTC; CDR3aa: CASSPAPGQGVSEQFF
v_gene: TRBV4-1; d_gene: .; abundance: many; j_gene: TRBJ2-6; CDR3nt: TGCGCCAGCAGCCCCCTCCCGGAGGGAACAGGGGCCAACGTCCTGACTTTC; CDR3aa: CASSPLPEGTGANVLTF
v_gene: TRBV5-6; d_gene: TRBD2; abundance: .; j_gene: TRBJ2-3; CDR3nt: TGTGCCAGCAGCTTGGCAGGGACTAGCGGGAGGGCAGATACGCAGTATTTT; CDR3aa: CASSLAGTSGRADTQYF
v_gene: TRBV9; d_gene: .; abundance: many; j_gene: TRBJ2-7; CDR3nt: TGTGCCAGCAGCGTAGGGGGACCGGCCACCTACGAGCAGTACTTC; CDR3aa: CASSVGGPATYEQYF
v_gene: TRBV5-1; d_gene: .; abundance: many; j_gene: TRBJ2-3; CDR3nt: TGCGCCAGCAGCTCAGGACAGCCCACAGATACGCAGTATTTT; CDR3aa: CASSSGQPTDTQYF
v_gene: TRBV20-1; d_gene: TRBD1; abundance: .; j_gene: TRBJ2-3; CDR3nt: TGCAGTGCTCCACCCCGCCGGGACAGGGGACGAGATACGCAGTATTTT; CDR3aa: CSAPPRRDRGRDTQYF
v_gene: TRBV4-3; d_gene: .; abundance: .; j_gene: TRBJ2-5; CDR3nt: TGCGCCAGCAGCCAAGATAACAGGAGGGCCGGTGAGACCCAGTACTTC; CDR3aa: CASSQDNRRAGETQYF
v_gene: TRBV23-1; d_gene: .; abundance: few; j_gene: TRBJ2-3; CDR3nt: TGCGCCAGCAGTCAATGCACAGATACGCAGTATTTT; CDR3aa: CASSQCTDTQYF
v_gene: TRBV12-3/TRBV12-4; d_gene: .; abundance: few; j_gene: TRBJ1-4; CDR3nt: TGTGCCAGCAGAAAGATGAGTGAAAAACTGTTTTTT; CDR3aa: CASRKMSEKLFF
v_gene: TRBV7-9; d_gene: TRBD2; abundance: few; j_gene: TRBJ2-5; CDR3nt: TGTGCCAGCACCCAGGGACTAGCGGAGTCCCAAGAGACCCAGTACTTC; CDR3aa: CASTQGLAESQETQYF
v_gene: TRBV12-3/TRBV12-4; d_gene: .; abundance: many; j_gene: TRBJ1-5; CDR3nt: TGTGCCAGCAGTTCCACGATATTGGGCCGGGGGCCCCAGCATTTT; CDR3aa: CASSSTILGRGPQHF
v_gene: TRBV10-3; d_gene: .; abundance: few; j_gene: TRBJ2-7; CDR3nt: TGTGCCATCAGTGAGCCGAAAACTATGTACGAGCAGTACTTC; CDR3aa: CAISEPKTMYEQYF
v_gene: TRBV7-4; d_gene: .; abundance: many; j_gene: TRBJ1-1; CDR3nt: TGTGCCAGCAGCCCGCGACGTGCTGGCACTGAAGCTTTCTTT; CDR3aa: CASSPRRAGTEAFF
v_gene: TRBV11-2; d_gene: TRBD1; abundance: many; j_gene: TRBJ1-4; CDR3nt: TGTGCCAGCAGCTCCGCCGGGACAGGGGCTGAAAAACTGTTTTTT; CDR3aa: CASSSAGTGAEKLFF
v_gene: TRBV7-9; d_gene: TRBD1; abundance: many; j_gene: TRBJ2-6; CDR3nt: TGTGCCAGCAGCTCGAACCCCGGGACAGGGGGGTCTGGGGCCAACGTCCTGACTTTC; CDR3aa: CASSSNPGTGGSGANVLTF
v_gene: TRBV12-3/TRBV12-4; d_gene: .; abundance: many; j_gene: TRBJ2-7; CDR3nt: TGTGCCAGCAGGGCCGCAGGTAGCTCCTACGAGCAGTACTTC; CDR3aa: CASRAAGSSYEQYF
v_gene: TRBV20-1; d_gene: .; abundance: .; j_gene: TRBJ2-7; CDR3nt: TGCAGTGCTAGAAGGGACCCGTCATGGGAGCAGTACTTC; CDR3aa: CSARRDPSWEQYF
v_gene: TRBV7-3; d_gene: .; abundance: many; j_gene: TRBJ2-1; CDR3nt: TGTGCCAGCAGCTCAGAGGGCCTTGGCAACAATGAGCAGTTCTTC; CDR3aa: CASSSEGLGNNEQFF